This T cell receptor beta chain was identified in a study of T cells in Graves' hyperthyroidism and ophthalmopathy. From RNA transcripts, TCR beta CDR3 regions were amplified. TCR CDR3 underwent first-round RT-PCR with the HTBI primer set. TCRdb ran MiXCR on the multiplex PCR reads and lists one entry per CDR3 protein. The table has 250,000 to 300,000 distinct CDR3 sequences, roughly 18% seen once. V lost 5 bases and J lost 6, with 7 bases in between. CDR1 is GTSNPN and CDR2 is SVGIG in the germline V gene (reference sequence). The CDR3 length is 11 residues. This clonotype was seen a handful of times. Diagnostic decisions used clinical symptoms, serum thyroxine and TRAb, thyroid ultrasound and orbital computed tomography.

Sequencing was carried out using blood. The V and J genes are TRBV30 and TRBJ2-2; tentative D call: TRBD2 (5 bases). This clonotype was sampled from a man aged 50-59 years with Graves' ophthalmopathy. The CDR3 spells CAWAGAGELFF. The CDR3 DNA reads TGTGCCTGGGCCGGGGCCGGGGAGCTGTTTTTT.